The source of this T cell receptor beta chain is a study of blood T cells in healthy people across ages. A second PCR of 7 to 11 cycles used a sample-barcoded 5' primer and a J-beta primer mix. TCRdb processed the 5' RACE reads anew with MiXCR; each CDR3 protein has one entry. The sample carries hundreds of thousands of distinct CDR3 sequences, approximately 44% recorded once. V trimming: 4 bases; J trimming: 7 bases; junction bases outside the gene matches: 17. Germline V gene data show CDR1 as SGHRS and CDR2 as YFSETQ. CDR3 length: 17 residues. The chain links TRBV5-1 to TRBJ2-7; 10 bases line up with TRBD2. This sequence was found in a man in his fifties or sixties in good health. The sample was blood. CDR3 residues: CASSLPRDSGGTNEQYF. In DNA form, the CDR3 reads TGCGCCAGCAGCCTCCCCCGGGATAGCGGGGGGACCAATGAGCAGTACTTC.